Sequencing of this T cell receptor beta chain was carried out in a study of blood T cell repertoires in COVID-19. Measured with immunoSEQ multiplex PCR; TCRdb has only the in-frame clones, and not every one. Among hundreds of thousands of clones, around 85% were seen once, and the ten largest hold over 2%. The sample was PBMCs or T cells enriched from blood (not recorded which). This clonotype originated in a man aged 25 to 40 who had recovered from COVID-19.

CDR3 coding DNA: TGTGCCACCGGGACAGGGATCAACGAGCAGTACTTC. It yields the protein CATGTGINEQYF. The chain links TRBV6-5 to TRBJ2-7; 9 bases match TRBD1. CDR3 length: 12 amino acids. V was pared by 10 bases and J by 5 bases, with 6 bases of the junction left unmatched. Germline V CDR1 and CDR2: MNHEY, SVGAGI.